The 30 T cell receptor beta chains in this list originate from one sample, sequenced in a study of blood T cell repertoires in COVID-19. Repertoires were generated with immunoSEQ multiplex PCR, while TCRdb's copy carries only in-frame clones and drops some. The sample gives 70,000 to 90,000 clones, around 87% of which show up once; approximately 8.1% is in the top ten. The sequenced sample was peripheral blood. The source is a man of 80 years or more with active or convalescent COVID-19.

The chain combines TRBV5-8 with TRBJ2-7; a possible D gene is TRBD1 (5 bases). CDR1 SGHTS and CDR2 YDEGEE come from the germline V gene. The CDR3 loop spans 15 amino acids. Trimming removed 4 bases from V and 4 bases from J, with 18 bases in between. The CDR3 DNA is TGTGCCAGCAGCCCTCACGCTGGGGCCAGTTACGAGCAGTACGTC. It codes for CASSPHAGASYEQYV.

The chain is built from TRBV9 and TRBJ2-3; the D gene is possibly TRBD1 (6 bases). The CDR3 has 17 amino acids. Germline V gives CDR1 SGDLS, CDR2 YYNGEE. The V end lost 4 bases, the J end lost 0 bases, and 18 bases lay between the germline ends. This chain's CDR3 is CASSFAGTPASTDTQYF. CDR3 in DNA: TGTGCCAGCAGCTTCGCCGGGACACCAGCGAGCACAGATACGCAGTATTTT.

V and J are TRBV7-2 and TRBJ2-5, with TRBD2 identical over 10 bases. Losses at the gene ends were 5 bases for V and 5 bases for J; bases not matched to a gene: 5. The CDR3 is 14 residues long. Looked up from germline, CDR1 is SGHTA and CDR2 is FQGNSA. The CDR3 loop reads CASSPGTSVETQYF. As DNA, the CDR3 is TGTGCCAGCAGCCCCGGGACTAGCGTCGAGACCCAGTACTTC.

J is TRBJ2-5 and V is TRBV19; D possibly corresponds to TRBD2 (5 bases). Trimming pared 4 bases from V and 0 bases from J, leaving 6 bases between. The CDR3 consists of 13 residues. Germline V gene data show CDR1 as LNHDA and CDR2 as SQIVND (reference sequence). The CDR3 DNA sequence: TGTGCCAGTAGTAGTAGCGACCAAGAGACCCAGTACTTC. This codes for CASSSSDQETQYF.

This chain joins TRBV15 and TRBJ1-2, with 8 bases identical to TRBD1. Germline CDR1 and CDR2: LNHNV and YYDKDF (reference sequence). V lost 4 bases and J lost 7; bases outside the gene matches: 11. CDR3 length equals 15 residues. DNA of the CDR3: TGTGCCACCAGCAAATACCCGACAGGGGAACGTGGCTACACCTTC. Its translation: CATSKYPTGERGYTF.

The V and J genes are TRBV3-1 (or the pseudogene TRBV3-2) and TRBJ1-4; D is ambiguous. The ends were cut back, 3 bases at V and 6 bases at J, with 5 bases in the middle. CDR1 is LGHDT, CDR2 YNNKEL, per germline (reference sequence). The CDR3 is made up of 12 amino acids. CDR3: CASSHAYEKLFF. Written as DNA, the CDR3 is TGTGCCAGCAGCCACGCGTATGAAAAACTGTTTTTT.

This chain joins TRBV7-2 and TRBJ1-4; weak D call: TRBD1 (6 bases). Looked up from germline, CDR1 is SGHTA and CDR2 is FQGNSA. The V gene lost 5 bases and the J gene lost 5 bases, with 18 bases spanning the gap. The CDR3 is 16 amino acids. For the CDR3, the DNA is TGTGCCAGCAGCCCCGCGGGAGGGGGGCGCAATGAAAAACTGTTTTTT. Protein: CASSPAGGGRNEKLFF.

The chain is built from TRBV5-1 and TRBJ2-5, with D unclear. Per germline, CDR1 SGHRS and CDR2 YFSETQ. Trimming took off 1 base at V and 4 bases at J, with 11 bases between the two ends. This CDR3 is built from 14 residues. The CDR3 loop reads CASSLNDRTETQYF. CDR3 nucleotide sequence: TGCGCCAGCAGCTTGAATGATAGAACAGAGACCCAGTACTTC.

The chain carries TRBV5-1 and TRBJ1-4; 7 bases align to TRBD1. This CDR3 comprises 14 residues. The V gene end was trimmed by 2 bases and the J gene end by 7 bases; junction bases not matched to a gene: 5. Germline V CDR1 and CDR2: SGHRS, YFSETQ. The CDR3 DNA sequence: TGCGCCAGCAGCTTAGGGACAGACGCTGAAAAACTGTTTTTT. The encoded protein is CASSLGTDAEKLFF.

The chain links TRBV10-1 to TRBJ1-2; D possibly corresponds to TRBD1 (5 bases). V shed 0 bases and J shed 6 bases, with 8 bases lying between them. The CDR3 runs to 13 residues. The V gene's germline CDR1 is WNHNN and CDR2 SYGVQD (reference sequence). CDR3 residues: CASSESQGNGYTF. As DNA, the CDR3 is TGCGCCAGCAGTGAGTCGCAGGGTAATGGCTACACCTTC.

Only one count was recorded for this clone. The chain joins TRBV18 to TRBJ2-2; D ambiguous. Germline CDR1 KGHSH, CDR2 LQKENI. The CDR3 has 16 amino acids. The V end was cut by 3 bases, the J end by 0 bases, with 11 bases between. CDR3 in DNA: TGTGCCAGCTCACCCCGACATGATTCGAACACCGGGGAGCTGTTTTTT. This translates into CASSPRHDSNTGELFF.

This clone has only a few counts. This sequence joins TRBV24-1 and TRBJ1-2; D gene uncertain. This CDR3 has 13 amino acids. Trimming removed 5 bases from V and 3 bases from J, with 9 bases in between. Germline CDR1 is KGHDR and CDR2 is SFDVKD. As DNA, the CDR3 is TGTGCCACCAGTGTCTCGACTGACTATGGCTACACCTTC. Translating it yields CATSVSTDYGYTF.

This chain uses TRBV29-1 with TRBJ1-1; TRBD1 aligns across 10 bases. Germline CDR1 is SQVTM and CDR2 is ANQGSEA. There are 12 residues in the CDR3. V shed 6 bases, J shed 4 bases, and the junction held 2 bases outside the gene matches. The chain's CDR3 is CSVDRGGTEAFF. CDR3 coding DNA: TGCAGCGTGGACAGGGGGGGCACTGAAGCTTTCTTT.

This clone was seen just once. The genes are TRBV7-9 and TRBJ1-1; TRBD1 agrees at 7 bases. This CDR3 is built from 18 residues. Losses at the gene ends were 4 bases for V and 0 bases for J; bases not matched to a gene: 14. Germline CDR1 is SEHNR and CDR2 is FQNEAQ (reference sequence). The CDR3 DNA reads as TGTGCCAGCAGCTCCCCCAGAGGACAGGCCCTCATGAACACTGAAGCTTTCTTT. Protein: CASSSPRGQALMNTEAFF.

This sequence joins TRBV19 and TRBJ2-5; possibly TRBD2 for D (7 bases). The V gene's germline CDR1 is LNHDA and CDR2 SQIVND (reference sequence). This CDR3 has 16 residues. Between the trimmed V and J ends, which lost 5 bases and 5 bases, there was a span of 21 bases. This CDR3 reads CASSFWGGGEQETQYF. As DNA, the CDR3 is TGTGCCAGTAGTTTCTGGGGGGGCGGGGAGCAGGAGACCCAGTACTTC.

V gene TRBV28 combines with J gene TRBJ2-3; 7 nucleotides line up with TRBD2. Unmatched junction bases numbered 11, after V lost 6 bases and J lost 2 bases. Germline CDR1 MDHEN, CDR2 SYDVKM. The CDR3 spans 16 residues. CDR3 in DNA: TGTGCCAGCAGGACTAGCCGTACCGGCATCACAGATACGCAGTATTTT. It translates to CASRTSRTGITDTQYF.

The chain joins TRBV19 to TRBJ2-6; D not resolved. The CDR3 has 15 amino acids. Germline-derived CDR1 and CDR2 are LNHDA and SQIVND (reference sequence). Trimming took off 5 bases at V and 0 bases at J, with 8 bases between the two ends. For the CDR3, the DNA is TGTGCCAGTAGTGACTCAGACTCTGGGGCCAACGTCCTGACTTTC. It yields the protein CASSDSDSGANVLTF.

The chain has TRBV6-5 and TRBJ2-3; tentative D call: TRBD2 (5 bases). Germline values: CDR1 MNHEY, CDR2 SVGAGI. This CDR3 spans 15 amino acids. V dropped 0 bases and J dropped 6 bases, with 13 bases sitting between them. CDR3 region: CASSYSRLASDTQYF. CDR3 DNA sequence: TGTGCCAGCAGTTACTCTAGGCTAGCCTCTGATACGCAGTATTTT.

The CDR3 DNA reads as TGTGCCACCAGTGATCCCAGCGGGCGACCTGATGAGCAGTTCTTC. It specifies CATSDPSGRPDEQFF. This chain joins TRBV24-1 and TRBJ2-1, with a tentative D call TRBD2 (6 bases). Germline CDR1 and CDR2: KGHDR and SFDVKD. Trimming shortened V by 3 bases and J by 8 bases, and 16 bases separated the two germline ends. The CDR3 totals 15 residues.

The V and J genes are TRBV7-8 and TRBJ1-3, with D uncertain. Trimming pared 5 bases from V and 0 bases from J, leaving 11 bases between. This CDR3 contains 15 residues. Germline CDR1 reads SGHVS; CDR2 reads FQNEAQ. The CDR3 region has the DNA TGTGCCAGCAGCGTTGCGTCATCCTCTGGAAACACCATATATTTT. Residues: CASSVASSSGNTIYF.

This clone was seen only once. V and J are TRBV5-5 and TRBJ2-1; D is uncertain. Germline lookup yields CDR1 SGHKS and CDR2 YYEKEE (reference sequence). With 0 bases removed from V and 4 bases from J, the gap between germline ends came to 14 bases. The CDR3 runs to 16 residues. The DNA for the CDR3 is TGTGCCAGCAGCTTGGCCCCGACTTTATCTTACAATGAGCAGTTCTTC. This codes for CASSLAPTLSYNEQFF.

V usage is TRBV9 and J usage is TRBJ2-1, with D possibly being TRBD2 (6 bases). The ends were cut back, 3 bases at V and 4 bases at J, with 11 bases in the middle. The CDR3 runs 14 residues. The germline V gene encodes CDR1 SGDLS and CDR2 YYNGEE. CDR3 amino acids: CASSGRAGYNEQFF. CDR3 nucleotides: TGTGCCAGCAGCGGGAGGGCCGGGTACAATGAGCAGTTCTTC.

This clone is a singleton in its sample. Within the sample, other DNA sequences also encode this same CDR3. This rearrangement joins TRBV5-1 to TRBJ2-3; 8 bases agree with TRBD2. Germline trimming cut 4 bases from V and 1 base from J; bases unmatched to any gene: 5. In germline, CDR1 is SGHRS, CDR2 YFSETQ. This CDR3 comprises 15 residues. DNA for the CDR3: TGCGCCAGCAGCCCGGGAGGGGGTGGCACAGATACGCAGTATTTT. This sequence encodes CASSPGGGGTDTQYF.

The chain is built from TRBV12-2 and TRBJ1-1; the tabulated D call, TRBD1, remains unverified against the DNA. TRBV12-2 is shown as a pseudogene. This CDR3 contains 15 residues. The CDR3 loop is CASRLVKGATTEAFF. As DNA, the CDR3 is TGTGCAAGTCGCTTAGTCAAGGGGGCGACGACTGAAGCTTTCTTT.

The CDR3 sequence is CATSSPGGEYSNQPQHF. The CDR3 DNA sequence: TGTGCCACCAGCAGCCCCGGCGGCGAGTATAGCAATCAGCCCCAGCATTTT. The chain carries TRBV15 and TRBJ1-5, with D uncertain. CDR1 is LNHNV and CDR2 is YYDKDF in the germline V gene (reference sequence). Trimming removed 3 bases at V and 0 bases at J, with 15 bases between. The CDR3 has 17 amino acids.

The V call is TRBV24-1, the J call TRBJ1-3, with a tentative D call TRBD1 (6 bases). Trimming cost V 2 bases and J 4 bases, with 11 bases left between them. Germline assignment: CDR1 KGHDR and CDR2 SFDVKD. This CDR3 spans 15 amino acids. CDR3 bases: TGTGCCACCAGTGATTCCCGGACAGTAGGAAACACCATATATTTT. Translation: CATSDSRTVGNTIYF.

The rearrangement joins TRBV7-8 to TRBJ1-6; no clear D gene. Trimming left V 6 bases short and J 5 bases short, with 11 bases between. The CDR3 totals 14 residues. Germline V gene sequence: CDR1 SGHVS, CDR2 FQNEAQ. The CDR3 loop reads CASRTGFNNSPLHF. The CDR3 DNA sequence: TGTGCCAGCAGGACGGGGTTTAATAATTCACCCCTCCACTTT.

The V call is TRBV19, the J call TRBJ2-3; D possibly corresponds to TRBD1 (6 bases). The CDR3 sequence is 16 residues long. Germline V lookup: CDR1 LNHDA, CDR2 SQIVND (reference sequence). V lost 6 bases and J 4 bases, leaving 20 bases between the germline ends. The DNA of the CDR3 is TGTGCCAGTAGCCTCAGCAAGGCAGGGGATGCAGATACGCAGTATTTT. Its protein is CASSLSKAGDADTQYF.

The chain links TRBV3-1 (or the pseudogene TRBV3-2) to TRBJ1-1; maybe TRBD1 (5 bases). Trimming shortened V by 8 bases and J by 5 bases, and 15 bases separated the two germline ends. CDR1 and CDR2 (germline): LGHDT, YNNKEL (reference sequence). The CDR3 covers 13 residues. The CDR3 sequence is CASEKGRGTEAFF. The CDR3 region has the DNA TGTGCCAGCGAAAAAGGGCGGGGGACTGAAGCTTTCTTT.

This chain connects TRBV5-1 to TRBJ1-6; D is unclear. The V end lost 0 bases, the J end lost 4 bases, and 5 bases lay between the germline ends. The CDR3 length is 14 residues. The germline V gene has CDR1 SGHRS and CDR2 YFSETQ. The CDR3 here is CASSLGGYNSPLHF. DNA of the CDR3: TGCGCCAGCAGCTTGGGCGGTTATAATTCACCCCTCCACTTT.